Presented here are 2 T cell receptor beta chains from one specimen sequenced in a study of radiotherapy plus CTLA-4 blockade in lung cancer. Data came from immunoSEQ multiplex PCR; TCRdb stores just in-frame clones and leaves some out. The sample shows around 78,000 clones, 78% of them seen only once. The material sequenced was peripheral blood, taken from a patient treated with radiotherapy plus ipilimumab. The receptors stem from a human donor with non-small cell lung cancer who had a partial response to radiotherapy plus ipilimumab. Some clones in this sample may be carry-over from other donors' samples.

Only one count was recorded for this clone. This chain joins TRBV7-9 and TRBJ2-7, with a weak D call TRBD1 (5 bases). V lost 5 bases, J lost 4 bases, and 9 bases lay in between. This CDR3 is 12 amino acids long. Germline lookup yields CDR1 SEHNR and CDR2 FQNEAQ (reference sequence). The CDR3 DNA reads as TGTGCCAGCAGCCTAACAGGATACGAGCAGTACTTC. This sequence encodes CASSLTGYEQYF.

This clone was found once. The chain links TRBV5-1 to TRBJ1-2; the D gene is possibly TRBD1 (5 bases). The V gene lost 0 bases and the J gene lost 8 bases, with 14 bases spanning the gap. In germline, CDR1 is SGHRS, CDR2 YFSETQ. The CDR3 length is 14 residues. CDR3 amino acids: CASSLDWGLEGYTF. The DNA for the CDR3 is TGCGCCAGCAGCTTGGACTGGGGACTAGAGGGCTACACCTTC.